The 27 T cell receptor beta chains below come from one sample, sequenced in a study of blood T cell repertoires in COVID-19. Using immunoSEQ multiplex PCR, the repertoire was profiled, and TCRdb retains in-frame clones only, with some absent. The sample has about 210,000 clones; around 87% are singletons. The specimen was PBMCs or T cells enriched from blood (not recorded which). The receptor source for this set is a woman aged 40 to 55 in a cohort exposed to, infected with or recovered from COVID-19 (not recorded which).

This rearrangement joins TRBV12-3 or TRBV12-4 to TRBJ2-3, with D maybe TRBD2 (5 bases). Trimming pared 3 bases from V and 8 bases from J, leaving 9 bases between. The CDR3 is made up of 12 amino acids. CDR3 amino acids: CASSFEGATQYF. The CDR3 nucleotides are TGTGCCAGCAGTTTTGAGGGAGCTACGCAGTATTTT.

The genes are TRBV16 and TRBJ1-4; D ambiguous. V was cut by 0 bases and J by 12 bases, with 5 bases left in between. The CDR3 is made up of 11 amino acids. Germline CDR1 KGHSY, CDR2 FQNENV. The CDR3 sequence is CASSQSGELFF. DNA for the CDR3: TGTGCCAGCAGCCAATCCGGTGAACTGTTTTTT.

This clone occurred a few times. This rearrangement joins TRBV4-1 to TRBJ2-1; TRBD2 aligns across 8 bases. This CDR3 contains 14 residues. CDR1 and CDR2 from the germline V gene are MGHRA and YSYEKL. Trimming at V came to 1 base and at J to 8 bases, leaving 4 bases not matched to a gene. The DNA of the CDR3 is TGCGCCAGCAGCCAAGTCGGGGGGGAGGATGAGCAGTTCTTC. Its translation: CASSQVGGEDEQFF.

This chain joins TRBV9 and TRBJ2-3; D unresolved. The CDR3 sequence is 14 residues long. In germline, CDR1 is SGDLS, CDR2 YYNGEE. V was pared by 0 bases and J by 4 bases, with 9 bases between. The DNA of the CDR3 is TGTGCCAGCAGCGTAGCGAGGCACCCAGATACGCAGTATTTT. This sequence encodes CASSVARHPDTQYF.

This clone has just one count. This rearrangement joins TRBV15 to TRBJ1-1; TRBD1 might be the D (5 bases). The V end was cut by 10 bases, the J end by 7 bases, with 22 bases between. Germline CDR1 is LNHNV and CDR2 is YYDKDF (reference sequence). This CDR3 spans 14 amino acids. The CDR3 DNA is TGTGCCATTAGGCAGGGCCGCGGGGGGAGTGAAGCTTTCTTT. Translating gives CAIRQGRGGSEAFF.

J is TRBJ1-3 and V is TRBV3-1 (or the pseudogene TRBV3-2); no clear D gene. The CDR3 covers 13 residues. Germline V gene data show CDR1 as LGHDT and CDR2 as YNNKEL (reference sequence). Trimming shortened V by 4 bases and J by 7 bases, and 11 bases separated the two germline ends. CDR3 DNA: TGTGCCAGCAGCCTTGAGACATGGAACACCATATATTTT. This translates into CASSLETWNTIYF.

Of note for this clone: An end of the junction differs from the germline gene, which may be a read error. This rearrangement joins TRBV7-2 to TRBJ2-7; D unclear. The germline CDR1 and CDR2 sequences are SGHTA and FQGNSA. This CDR3 is built from 15 residues. This CDR3 is CASSVAGTVTYEQYF. In DNA form, the CDR3 reads TGTGCCAGCAGCGTAGCCGGTACGGTTACCTACGAGCAGTACTTC.

CDR3 coding DNA: TGTGCCAGCAGCTCAGCCGGGACAGGATCCACAGATACGCAGTATTTT. Protein sequence: CASSSAGTGSTDTQYF. The chain is built from TRBV7-9 and TRBJ2-3, with 8 bases lining up with TRBD1. The germline V gene encodes CDR1 SEHNR and CDR2 FQNEAQ (reference sequence). V trimming: 4 bases; J trimming: 2 bases; junction bases outside the gene matches: 8. This CDR3 has 16 residues.

V gene TRBV18 combines with J gene TRBJ2-2, with 11 bases that match TRBD2. There are 17 residues in the CDR3. J gave up 6 bases and V 0 bases, and 6 bases lay outside the gene matches. Germline values: CDR1 KGHSH, CDR2 LQKENI. The CDR3 reads CASSPPSGGAVAGELFF. For the CDR3, the DNA is TGTGCCAGCTCACCACCTAGCGGGGGGGCCGTCGCCGGGGAGCTGTTTTTT.

V usage is TRBV6-5 and J usage is TRBJ1-2; TRBD1 matches 7 bases. V dropped 6 bases and J dropped 8; count of bases not matched to a gene: 6. CDR1 and CDR2 from the germline V gene are MNHEY and SVGAGI. This CDR3 has 12 amino acids. CDR3 DNA sequence: TGTGCCAGCAGCGACAGGGCGACCGGCTACACCTTC. It encodes CASSDRATGYTF.

The rearrangement links TRBV19 to TRBJ1-5, with 11 bases that match TRBD1. The germline V gene encodes CDR1 LNHDA and CDR2 SQIVND (reference sequence). Trimming at V came to 8 bases and at J to 2 bases, leaving 5 bases not matched to a gene. The CDR3 loop spans 15 amino acids. The CDR3 sequence is CASRWTGGGNQPQHF. For the CDR3, the DNA is TGTGCCAGTCGTTGGACAGGGGGCGGCAATCAGCCCCAGCATTTT.

The rearrangement links TRBV28 to TRBJ2-3; TRBD2 might be the D (5 bases). The germline V gene has CDR1 MDHEN and CDR2 SYDVKM. The V end lost 3 bases, the J end lost 4 bases, and 11 bases lay between the germline ends. The CDR3 sequence is 14 residues long. Here the CDR3 DNA reads TGTGCCAGCAGTTTTGCCAAGGAGGCAGATACGCAGTATTTT. It encodes CASSFAKEADTQYF.

V and J are TRBV5-6 and TRBJ2-7; unclear D gene. V lost 3 bases to trimming and J lost 2 bases, with 18 bases between them. The CDR3 is 16 residues long. Germline V gene lookup returns CDR1 SGHDT and CDR2 YYEEEE. The CDR3 sequence is CASSSYSSSSPYEQYF. Here the CDR3 DNA reads TGTGCCAGCAGCTCATACAGTTCCTCCTCCCCCTACGAGCAGTACTTC.

Remarks on this clone: Because the CDR3's place on the DNA is in doubt, the DNA is left out and the CDR3 is given as listed by TCRdb. The gene calls are TRBV28 and TRBJ1-1; the table calls TRBD1, which could not be checked here. Germline-derived CDR1 and CDR2 are MDHEN and SYDVKM. The CDR3 region is 15 residues in length, termini included. This CDR3 reads CASSFLAGGVTEAFF.

This chain connects TRBV11-3 to TRBJ1-2; 9 bases fit TRBD1. The length of the CDR3 is 14 residues. CDR1 is SGHNT, CDR2 YENEEA, per germline. V lost 5 bases, J lost 7 bases, and 8 bases stayed unmatched. CDR3 bases: TGTGCCAGCAGCATAACAGGGGGCGCGGGTGGCTACACCTTC. Translated: CASSITGGAGGYTF.

The V call is TRBV27, the J call TRBJ2-7; TRBD2 matches at 11 bases. The CDR3 contains 13 residues. J was trimmed by 7 bases and V by 6 bases; bases with no gene match: 5. Germline CDR1 is MNHEY and CDR2 is SMNVEV (reference sequence). The CDR3 region has the DNA TGTGCCAGCAGGATAGCGGGGGGGCGGGAGCAGTACTTC. Amino acids: CASRIAGGREQYF.

Of note for this clone: The germline gene is not matched at one end of the junction; a read error may be the cause. The chain joins TRBV7-9 to TRBJ2-3; a weak D match, TRBD2 (7 bases). The CDR3 loop spans 12 amino acids. CDR1 and CDR2 (germline): SEHNR, FQNEAQ (reference sequence). The chain's CDR3 is CASSLGRGPPRF. The CDR3 DNA reads as TGTGCCAGCAGCTTAGGGCGGGGGCCCCCCCGGTTT.

This clone has a single count. This chain joins TRBV5-4 and TRBJ2-1; 11 bases line up with TRBD2. Germline lookup yields CDR1 SGHNT and CDR2 YYREEE (reference sequence). V was pared by 4 bases and J by 12 bases, with 12 bases of the junction left unmatched. This CDR3 has 15 amino acids. CDR3 DNA sequence: TGTGCCAGCAGCCCGACTAGCGGGACGGTTCGAAGGCAGTTCTTC. Translated, it gives CASSPTSGTVRRQFF.

The chain joins TRBV4-1 to TRBJ1-5; D is unclear. The V and J ends lost 0 bases and 0 bases respectively, with 9 bases between them. The CDR3 length is 16 residues. In germline, CDR1 is MGHRA, CDR2 YSYEKL. The CDR3 sequence: CASSQDTTRSNQPQHF. CDR3 coding DNA: TGCGCCAGCAGCCAAGATACGACTCGTAGCAATCAGCCCCAGCATTTT.

The V call is TRBV6-2 or TRBV6-3, the J call TRBJ2-3; 12 bases fit TRBD1. Germline V gene data show CDR1 as MNHEY and CDR2 as SVGEGT. The CDR3 is 14 residues long. J was trimmed by 4 bases and V by 5 bases; bases with no gene match: 1. The CDR3 here is CASSGTGGADTQYF. CDR3 coding DNA: TGTGCCAGCAGTGGGACAGGGGGCGCAGATACGCAGTATTTT.

This chain uses TRBV19 with TRBJ2-2, with 10 nucleotides matching TRBD1. Germline V gene lookup returns CDR1 LNHDA and CDR2 SQIVND (reference sequence). The CDR3 is made up of 15 amino acids. J lost 3 bases, V lost 3 bases, and 1 base had no gene match. For the CDR3, the DNA is TGTGCCAGTAGTATTGACAGGGGGCACACCGGGGAGCTGTTTTTT. Its protein is CASSIDRGHTGELFF.

The rearrangement joins TRBV21-1 to TRBJ1-5; the table's D call of TRBD1 was not tested on the DNA. TRBV21-1 is given as a pseudogene. The CDR3 spans 18 residues. The CDR3 region is CASRGRTGGFFGNQPQHF. The CDR3 nucleotides read TGTGCCAGCAGAGGACGGACAGGGGGATTTTTCGGCAATCAGCCCCAGCATTTT.

The chain links TRBV11-2 to TRBJ1-6, with a possible D match to TRBD1 (5 bases). This CDR3 comprises 16 residues. The V gene lost 5 bases and the J gene lost 0 bases, with 11 bases spanning the gap. The germline CDR1 and CDR2 sequences are SGHAT and FQNNGV. The CDR3 is CASSGRQSSYNSPLHF. The DNA for the CDR3 is TGTGCCAGCAGCGGCAGACAGAGCTCCTATAATTCACCCCTCCACTTT.

J is TRBJ2-7 and V is TRBV20-1; perhaps TRBD2 as D (5 bases). Germline loops: CDR1 DFQATT, CDR2 SNEGSKA (reference sequence). The CDR3 contains 12 residues. The germline V and J ends were trimmed by 3 bases and 6 bases, with 12 bases remaining between them. Written as DNA, the CDR3 is TGCAGTGCTAGTCATTCTAGCACCGAGCAGTACTTC. Its protein product is CSASHSSTEQYF.

This rearrangement joins TRBV19 to TRBJ1-4; D perhaps matches TRBD1 (6 bases). Trimming took off 3 bases at V and 9 bases at J, with 23 bases between the two ends. Germline CDR1 is LNHDA and CDR2 is SQIVND (reference sequence). The CDR3 runs 17 residues. The DNA for the CDR3 is TGTGCCAGTAGTATTAAGTTACAGGGTCTTGGTGGGAAAAAACTGTTTTTT. Its translation is CASSIKLQGLGGKKLFF.

V and J are TRBV5-1 and TRBJ1-1; a possible D gene is TRBD1 (5 bases). V was pared by 6 bases and J by 1 base, with 7 bases between. There are 12 residues in the CDR3. Per germline, CDR1 SGHRS and CDR2 YFSETQ. CDR3 region: CASMGGNTEAFF. Here the CDR3 DNA reads TGCGCCAGCATGGGGGGGAACACTGAAGCTTTCTTT.

The J gene is TRBJ1-4, the V gene TRBV6-5; 7 bases map to TRBD1. Germline V gives CDR1 MNHEY, CDR2 SVGAGI. CDR3 length: 12 residues. CDR3 sequence reads: CATRGLNEKLFF. The CDR3 nucleotides read TGTGCAACCAGGGGGTTAAATGAAAAACTGTTTTTT.